Below, one T cell receptor (beta chain) is given with its context. Antigen unknown. This sample was included in a study of CD4 T cells in relation to SARS-CoV-2 and coronaviruses. About the research overall: The HLA restriction of the shared crossreactive spike epitopes was mapped.

Trimming cost V 1 base and J 0 bases; bases outside gene matches: 9. This CDR3 contains 19 residues. Germline lookup yields CDR1 MGHRA and CDR2 YSYEKL. Using immunoSEQ multiplex PCR, the repertoire was profiled, and TCRdb retains in-frame clones only, with some absent. Among about 26,000 clones listed, 73% were seen once. Before the COVID-19 pandemic, during about 2010-2019, CD4+ T cells were taken from unexposed donors. CD4+ T cells were isolated from the cells after about ten days of culture. As cell numbers allowed, unexposed-donor CD4+ T cells faced SARS-CoV-2 S/N and four cold-coronavirus spikes. Roughly 2 million PBMCs per well were cultured with 10 IU/ml IL-2. Cultures received half-medium IL-2 refreshes on days 3 and 7.

Input material: CD4+ T cells from PBMCs, cultured in vitro. The TCR originated in a human donor in good health. The J gene is TRBJ2-1, the V gene TRBV4-1, with 10 bases identical to TRBD2. In DNA form, the CDR3 reads TGCGCCAGCAGCCAAGTTTGGCTAGCGGGGGTCAGCTCCTACAATGAGCAGTTCTTC. This gives the protein CASSQVWLAGVSSYNEQFF.